Listed below are T cell receptor beta chains from one sample, sequenced in a study of T cell repertoires in cytomegalovirus infection. TCRdb reprocessed the reads with MiXCR, giving one entry per CDR3 protein. The sample yields about 63,000 distinct CDR3 sequences, around 20% seen once. No antigen has been assigned to these receptors. Specimen: CD8+ T cells from cultured PBMCs, collected from culture after CMV antigen stimulation. Source of these receptors: a human donor in good health (CMV status not recorded). Some clones in this sample may be carry-over from other donors' samples. CDR3s include the opening cysteine and the closing phenylalanine or tryptophan. The D gene is left open where the match is weak. Clone size is shown for a subset of rows, as once, few, many or a class of expanded clone.

j_gene,v_gene,abundance,d_gene,CDR3nt,CDR3aa
TRBJ1-4,TRBV5-6,-,-,TGTGCCAGCAGCATTTCGCGGAAAGCGGCTAATGAAAAACTGTTTTTT,CASSISRKAANEKLFF
TRBJ1-6,TRBV7-2,few,TRBD1,TGTGCCAGCAGTCCCCCCCAGGGGGTCTATTCACCCCTCCACTTT,CASSPPQGVYSPLHF
TRBJ1-1,TRBV19,-,-,TGTGCCAGTAGTATTAGCAGTGGTACTGAAGCTTTCTTT,CASSISSGTEAFF
TRBJ2-1,TRBV12-3/TRBV12-4,-,-,TGTGCCAGCAGTTCCGGGGACTACAATGAGCAGTTCTTC,CASSSGDYNEQFF
TRBJ1-4,TRBV7-6,-,TRBD1,TGTGCCAGCAGCCTGGACAGGGGGAATGAAAAACTGTTTTTT,CASSLDRGNEKLFF
TRBJ1-5,TRBV7-2,-,-,TGTGCCAGCAGCCCCAATTCAATAAGGCAGCCCCAGCATTTT,CASSPNSIRQPQHF
TRBJ1-1,TRBV12-3/TRBV12-4,few,-,TGTGCCAGCAGTCCCTTGGTGGGGATGAACACTGAAGCTTTCTTT,CASSPLVGMNTEAFF
TRBJ1-5,TRBV7-9,-,-,TGTGCCAGCAGCGACTCGGACAGTAGCAATCAGCCCCAGCATTTT,CASSDSDSSNQPQHF
TRBJ1-2,TRBV28,many,TRBD1,TGTGCCAGCAGTGTACCACAGGGGAATCGCTATGGCTACACCTTC,CASSVPQGNRYGYTF
TRBJ2-1,TRBV7-6,-,TRBD2,TGTGCCAGCAGCTTAGGGCGGGGGTACAATGAGCAGTTCTTC,CASSLGRGYNEQFF
TRBJ2-1,TRBV5-1,-,-,TGCGCCAGCAGCTTGGGGTATAGTACCCGGAACAATGAGCAGTTCTTC,CASSLGYSTRNNEQFF
TRBJ1-2,TRBV12-3/TRBV12-4,few,-,TGTGCCAGCAGCCTGGGACGGGATGGCTACACCTTC,CASSLGRDGYTF
TRBJ2-7,TRBV7-8,-,TRBD2,TGTGCCAGCAGCACCGGGACTAGCGTGATCTACGAGCAGTACTTC,CASSTGTSVIYEQYF
TRBJ2-7,TRBV4-1,-,-,TGCGCCAGCAGCCAAGATAGGGAGAAAGAGCAGTACTTC,CASSQDREKEQYF
TRBJ1-1,TRBV6-6,-,TRBD1,TGTGCCAGCAGTTACTCGAGGGACAGGCAATTGAACACTGAAGCTTTCTTT,CASSYSRDRQLNTEAFF
TRBJ2-5,TRBV7-7,-,-,TGTGCTAGCAGTCCTCACCGGTATGCAGAGACCCAGTACTTC,CASSPHRYAETQYF
TRBJ2-4,TRBV7-8,-,TRBD1,TGTGCCAGCAGCTTAGTTTCACAGGGGACAAAAAACATTCAGTACTTC,CASSLVSQGTKNIQYF
TRBJ1-1,TRBV6-1,once,-,TGTGCCAGCATGGTCGTCCGGACCTACGCTGAAGCTTTCTTT,CASMVVRTYAEAFF
TRBJ2-1,TRBV7-2,-,TRBD1,TGTGCCAGCAGGTCTCTCAGGGGGCTGGGTGAGCGTGAGCAGTTCTTC,CASRSLRGLGEREQFF
TRBJ2-7,TRBV19,-,-,TGTGCCAGTAGTGCCGGTAGGGGCACCCTCTACGAGCAGTACTTC,CASSAGRGTLYEQYF
TRBJ2-1,TRBV7-2,-,TRBD1,TGTGCCAGCAGCCCCATAGGGGGGACAGGGTACAATGAGCAGTTCTTC,CASSPIGGTGYNEQFF
TRBJ2-3,TRBV25-1,-,TRBD2,TGTGCCAGCAGCTCTAGCGGAGGCCTCAAGACAGATACGCAGTATTTT,CASSSSGGLKTDTQYF
TRBJ2-3,TRBV7-6,few,TRBD2,TGTGCCAGCAGCCCACGCATAGCGGGGGGACCCACAGATACGCAGTATTTT,CASSPRIAGGPTDTQYF